This T cell receptor (beta chain) was recorded in a study of blood T cell repertoires in COVID-19. For the study at large: Sites across the United States, Italy and Spain contributed samples from acute and convalescent COVID-19. T cells, B-cell-depleted T cells, or PBMCs provided the cDNA or gDNA that served as material.

This clone appeared once. Original data processing: Reference gene primers were amplified, and this amplification served to estimate nucleated cell counts. Clones were sequenced by immunoSEQ multiplex PCR, and TCRdb holds only the in-frame ones, with some missing. That table gives V, J and clone size, and the DNA gave D and trimming. The sample has about 110,000 clones; more than 70% are singletons. The TCR originated in a middle-aged man with active or convalescent COVID-19. Input material: peripheral blood.

CDR3 residues: CASSPTSGSYEQYF. In DNA form, the CDR3 reads TGTGCCAGCAGTCCGACTAGCGGGTCCTACGAGCAGTACTTC. V usage is TRBV6-5 and J usage is TRBJ2-7, with 10 nucleotides matching TRBD2. The CDR3 has 14 amino acids. V shed 5 bases and J 1 base; nucleotides not matched to a gene: 2. Germline V gene lookup returns CDR1 MNHEY and CDR2 SVGAGI.